A single sample gave rise to the 23 T cell receptor beta chains below, sequenced in a study of control samples from healthy donors and cancer patients. Generated by immunoSEQ multiplex PCR, the TCRdb table keeps only in-frame clones and is missing some. The repertoire has about 150,000 clones, roughly 93% of them found once; the top ten carry less than 6%. The specimen was blood. These receptors were taken from a man aged 18-30 years in good health.

The sample holds one count of this clone. The CDR3 sequence: CASSLVGGSQETQYF. The DNA for the CDR3 is TGTGCCAGCAGCTTAGTGGGGGGCAGCCAAGAGACCCAGTACTTC. The chain couples TRBV7-2 to TRBJ2-5; D tentatively fits TRBD1 or TRBD2 (6 bases each). Trimming pared 1 base from V and 1 base from J, leaving 10 bases between. Germline CDR1 reads SGHTA; CDR2 reads FQGNSA. The CDR3 spans 15 residues.

V is TRBV5-1 and J is TRBJ2-1; D gene uncertain. The CDR3 is 13 residues long. Trimming cost V 3 bases and J 4 bases, with 8 bases left between them. The germline V gene encodes CDR1 SGHRS and CDR2 YFSETQ. CDR3 coding DNA: TGCGCCAGCAGCTGGGAAGTATACAATGAGCAGTTCTTC. Translated, it gives CASSWEVYNEQFF.

This chain uses TRBV7-9 with TRBJ1-4; 7 bases align to TRBD1. The CDR3 loop spans 15 amino acids. J was trimmed by 0 bases and V by 5 bases; bases with no gene match: 3. The V gene's germline CDR1 is SEHNR and CDR2 FQNEAQ (reference sequence). CDR3 nucleotide sequence: TGTGCCAGCAGCAACGGACAGGCAACTAATGAAAAACTGTTTTTT. Its translation: CASSNGQATNEKLFF. Full variable domain (outside the CDR3, taken from reference TRBV7-9 and TRBJ1-4): DTGVSQNPRHKITKRGQNVTFRCDPISEHNRLYWYRQTLGQGPEFLTYFQNEAQLEKSRLLSDRFSAERPKGSFSTLEIQRTEQGDSAMYLCASSNGQATNEKLFFGSGTQLSVL.

The rearrangement uses TRBV3-1 (or the pseudogene TRBV3-2) and TRBJ1-3; 8 bases match TRBD1. J gave up 1 base and V 5 bases, and 13 bases lay outside the gene matches. This CDR3 is 18 amino acids long. Germline values: CDR1 LGHDT, CDR2 YNNKEL (reference sequence). CDR3 loop: CASSSHHLQGVSGNTIYF. The CDR3 DNA sequence: TGTGCCAGCAGCTCACACCATTTACAGGGGGTATCTGGAAACACCATATATTTT.

The rearrangement joins TRBV28 to TRBJ1-1; a possible D gene is TRBD1 (6 bases). Trimming stripped 10 bases from V and 11 bases from J, with 23 bases between. CDR3 size: 13 residues. In germline, CDR1 is MDHEN, CDR2 SYDVKM. DNA for the CDR3: TGTGCCACCCTACCGGGGGGCCCAGGTCAGGCTTTCTTT. Its translation: CATLPGGPGQAFF.

This clone was seen at least ten times. The gene calls are TRBV6-4 and TRBJ1-5, with TRBD1 matching 12 bases. Looked up from germline, CDR1 is MRHNA and CDR2 is SNTAGT. V lost 0 bases and J lost 6; bases outside the gene matches: 0. The CDR3 sequence is 15 residues long. This CDR3 is CASSDSGQGAQPQHF. The CDR3 coding sequence is TGTGCCAGCAGTGACTCGGGACAGGGGGCTCAGCCCCAGCATTTT.

The chain joins TRBV4-1 to TRBJ1-2; no reliable D call. The germline V and J ends were trimmed by 5 bases and 4 bases, with 14 bases remaining between them. Germline loops: CDR1 MGHRA, CDR2 YSYEKL. The CDR3 totals 14 residues. In nucleotides, the CDR3 is TGCGCCAGCAGCGATGGACCGTCCCGCTATGGCTACACCTTC. Its translation is CASSDGPSRYGYTF.

This clone has a single count. J is TRBJ1-5 and V is TRBV6-6, with 10 bases aligning to TRBD1. Germline V CDR1 and CDR2: MNHNY, SVGAGI (reference sequence). The trim removed 5 bases at V and 6 bases at J, leaving 13 bases unmatched. The CDR3 sequence is 17 residues long. As DNA, the CDR3 is TGTGCCAGCAGTCATACACCGGGACAGGGGTTACGTCAGCCCCAGCATTTT. Translating it yields CASSHTPGQGLRQPQHF.

The genes are TRBV3-1 (or the pseudogene TRBV3-2) and TRBJ2-5; 7 bases agree with TRBD2. The V and J ends lost 4 bases and 5 bases, in that order; junction bases with no gene match: 7. The germline gives CDR1 LGHDT, CDR2 YNNKEL (reference sequence). The CDR3 spans 14 residues. CDR3 DNA: TGTGCCAGCAGCCTGACTAGCTTAAGGGAGACCCAGTACTTC. Its translation is CASSLTSLRETQYF.

The chain combines TRBV7-9 with TRBJ1-3; TRBD1 matches at 9 bases. Losses at the gene ends were 5 bases for V and 1 base for J; bases not matched to a gene: 9. Per germline, CDR1 SEHNR and CDR2 FQNEAQ (reference sequence). CDR3 length: 17 residues. The CDR3 loop is CASSPGQGLRSGNTIYF. In DNA, the CDR3 is TGTGCCAGCAGCCCAGGACAGGGGTTAAGGTCTGGAAACACCATATATTTT. Filled out from reference TRBV7-9 and TRBJ1-3, the complete variable domain reads DTGVSQNPRHKITKRGQNVTFRCDPISEHNRLYWYRQTLGQGPEFLTYFQNEAQLEKSRLLSDRFSAERPKGSFSTLEIQRTEQGDSAMYLCASSPGQGLRSGNTIYFGEGSWLTVV.

J is TRBJ2-2 and V is TRBV15; D perhaps matches TRBD1 (6 bases). Germline V CDR1 and CDR2: LNHNV, YYDKDF (reference sequence). The CDR3 spans 15 residues. Trimming removed 1 base at V and 0 bases at J, with 6 bases between. The CDR3 DNA reads TGTGCCACCAGCAGAGGGACAGCGAACACCGGGGAGCTGTTTTTT. This codes for CATSRGTANTGELFF. Full variable domain (remainder filled in from reference TRBV15 and TRBJ2-2): DAMVIQNPRYQVTQFGKPVTLSCSQTLNHNVMYWYQQKSSQAPKLLFHYYDKDFNNEADTPDNFQSRRPNTSFCFLDIRSPGLGDTAMYLCATSRGTANTGELFFGEGSRLTVL.

V usage is TRBV10-3 and J usage is TRBJ1-5, with unresolved D. The CDR3 sequence is 9 residues long. Germline loops: CDR1 ENHRY, CDR2 SYGVKD. V was shortened by 11 bases and J by 8 bases, with 7 bases between the two germline ends. The DNA of the CDR3 is TGTGCCTCCGGCGAGCCCCAGCATTTT. It specifies CASGEPQHF.

This clone showed up just once. This chain uses TRBV7-4 with TRBJ1-1; D is uncertain. V was cut by 5 bases and J by 1 base, with 17 bases left in between. The CDR3 contains 16 residues. In germline, CDR1 is SGHVT, CDR2 SQSDAQ. CDR3 nucleotide sequence: TGTGCCAGCAGCATTGGAAACCAAAGACCGAACACTGAAGCTTTCTTT. Its translation is CASSIGNQRPNTEAFF.

Concerning this clone: Other DNA sequences in this sample translate to the same CDR3. The chain carries TRBV4-1 and TRBJ2-1, with 7 bases that match TRBD1. Trimming took 1 base from V and 3 from J; bases not matched to a gene: 6. This CDR3 is 16 amino acids long. From germline, CDR1 is MGHRA and CDR2 YSYEKL. The CDR3 coding sequence is TGCGCCAGCAGCCAAGTCAGGGACAGTTACTACAATGAGCAGTTCTTC. This translates into CASSQVRDSYYNEQFF.

In nucleotides, the CDR3 is TGTGCCAGTAGTATAGCCATGGACAGACTCCGTGAAAAACTGTTTTTT. Its protein is CASSIAMDRLREKLFF. The chain recombines TRBV19 with TRBJ1-4; D is perhaps TRBD1 (6 bases). Germline loops: CDR1 LNHDA, CDR2 SQIVND (reference sequence). The V end lost 1 base, the J end lost 7 bases, and 16 bases lay between the germline ends. The CDR3 is 16 residues long.

The chain uses TRBV5-1 and TRBJ1-1, with 8 bases lining up with TRBD1. CDR1 is SGHRS and CDR2 is YFSETQ in the germline V gene. The J segment lost 0 bases and the V segment lost 4 bases, leaving 5 bases of the junction unmatched. The CDR3 extends over 15 amino acids. The CDR3 nucleotides are TGCGCCAGCAGCAGTGGGGACAGGATGAACACTGAAGCTTTCTTT. It specifies CASSSGDRMNTEAFF. The full variable domain, completed using reference TRBV5-1 and TRBJ1-1, is KAGVTQTPRYLIKTRGQQVTLSCSPISGHRSVSWYQQTPGQGLQFLFEYFSETQRNKGNFPGRFSGRQFSNSRSEMNVSTLELGDSALYLCASSSGDRMNTEAFFGQGTRLTVV.

This rearrangement joins TRBV28 to TRBJ1-3; D is ambiguous. This CDR3 has 14 residues. V lost 6 bases and J lost 0, with 9 bases in between. Germline V CDR1 and CDR2: MDHEN, SYDVKM. CDR3 DNA: TGTGCCAGCAGCTCAGTCGACTCTGGAAACACCATATATTTT. This codes for CASSSVDSGNTIYF.

The chain is built from TRBV19 and TRBJ2-3; D may be TRBD1 or TRBD2 (5 bases each). The germline V and J ends were trimmed by 3 bases and 4 bases, with 14 bases remaining between them. CDR1 LNHDA and CDR2 SQIVND come from the germline V gene (reference sequence). This CDR3 comprises 15 residues. This CDR3 is CASSMIRQGADTQYF. The CDR3 nucleotides are TGTGCCAGTAGTATGATTAGGCAGGGAGCAGATACGCAGTATTTT.

The chain couples TRBV7-2 to TRBJ2-7, with a tentative D call TRBD2 (7 bases). This CDR3 has 15 residues. CDR1 is SGHTA, CDR2 FQGNSA, per germline. Trimming stripped 5 bases from V and 4 bases from J, with 18 bases between. The DNA for the CDR3 is TGTGCCAGCAGCAGAAGTACGGGGGGCACATACGAGCAGTACTTC. It translates to CASSRSTGGTYEQYF.

This chain links TRBV4-3 with TRBJ2-7; the D gene is possibly TRBD1 (6 bases). Trimming shortened V by 4 bases and J by 3 bases, and 25 bases separated the two germline ends. In germline, CDR1 is LGHNA, CDR2 YSLEER. The CDR3 length is 18 residues. The CDR3 DNA reads as TGCGCCAGCAGCCTTCTACCATCCGGGACAAGAGGGGACTACGAGCAGTACTTC. The encoded protein is CASSLLPSGTRGDYEQYF.

The chain joins TRBV30 to TRBJ2-3, with 7 bases lining up with TRBD2. The CDR3 covers 14 residues. CDR1 and CDR2 (germline): GTSNPN, SVGIG (reference sequence). V was clipped by 0 bases and J by 4 bases; unmatched bases: 4. CDR3 DNA sequence: TGTGCCTGGAGTGTGGGAGGGGCCGCAGATACGCAGTATTTT. The encoded protein is CAWSVGGAADTQYF.

V is TRBV28 and J is TRBJ1-1; no clear D gene. Trimming removed 3 bases from V and 4 bases from J, with 3 bases in between. CDR1 MDHEN and CDR2 SYDVKM come from the germline V gene. This CDR3 region has 11 residues. CDR3 loop: CASSFFTEAFF. The CDR3, as DNA: TGTGCCAGCAGTTTTTTCACTGAAGCTTTCTTT.

J is TRBJ1-2 and V is TRBV7-2, with D maybe TRBD1 (6 bases). The V and J ends lost 0 bases and 8 bases respectively, with 19 bases between them. Germline V gives CDR1 SGHTA, CDR2 FQGNSA. The CDR3 spans 16 residues. The CDR3 loop reads CASSLAAGTRLQGYTF. As DNA, the CDR3 is TGTGCCAGCAGCTTAGCTGCCGGGACAAGGTTGCAAGGCTACACCTTC.